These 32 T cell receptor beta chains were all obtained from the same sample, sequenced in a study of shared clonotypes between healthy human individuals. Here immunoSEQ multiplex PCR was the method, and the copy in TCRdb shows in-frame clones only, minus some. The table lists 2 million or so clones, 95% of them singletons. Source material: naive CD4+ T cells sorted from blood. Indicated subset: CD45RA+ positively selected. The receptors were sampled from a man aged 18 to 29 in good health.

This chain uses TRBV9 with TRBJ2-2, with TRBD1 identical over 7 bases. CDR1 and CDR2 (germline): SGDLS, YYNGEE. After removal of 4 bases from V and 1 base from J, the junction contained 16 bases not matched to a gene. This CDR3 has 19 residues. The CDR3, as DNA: TGTGCCAGCAGCCCTCATCCTTACAAAGGGGGCCTGAACACCGGGGAGCTGTTTTTT. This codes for CASSPHPYKGGLNTGELFF.

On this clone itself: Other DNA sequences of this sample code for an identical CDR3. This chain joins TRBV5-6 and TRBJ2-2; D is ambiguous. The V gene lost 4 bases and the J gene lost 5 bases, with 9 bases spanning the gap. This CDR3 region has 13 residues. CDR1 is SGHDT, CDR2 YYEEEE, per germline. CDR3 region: CASSLVGTGELFF. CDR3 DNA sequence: TGTGCCAGCAGCCTAGTAGGGACCGGGGAGCTGTTTTTT.

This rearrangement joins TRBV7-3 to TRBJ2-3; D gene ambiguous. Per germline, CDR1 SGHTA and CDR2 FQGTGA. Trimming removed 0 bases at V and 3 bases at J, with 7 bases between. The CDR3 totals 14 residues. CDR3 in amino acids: CASSLTRKTDTQYF. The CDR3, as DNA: TGTGCCAGCAGCTTAACGCGCAAGACAGATACGCAGTATTTT. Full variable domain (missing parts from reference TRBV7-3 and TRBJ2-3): GAGVSQTPSNKVTEKGKYVELRCDPISGHTALYWYRQSLGQGPEFLIYFQGTGAADDSGLPNDRFFAVRPEGSVSTLKIQRTERGDSAVYLCASSLTRKTDTQYFGPGTRLTVL.

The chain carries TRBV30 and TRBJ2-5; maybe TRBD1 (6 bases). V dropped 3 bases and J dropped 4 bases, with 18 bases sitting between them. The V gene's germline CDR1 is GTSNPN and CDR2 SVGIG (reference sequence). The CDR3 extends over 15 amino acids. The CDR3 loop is CAWSTDGGLVETQYF. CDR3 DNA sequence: TGTGCCTGGAGCACGGATGGGGGCCTAGTAGAGACCCAGTACTTC.

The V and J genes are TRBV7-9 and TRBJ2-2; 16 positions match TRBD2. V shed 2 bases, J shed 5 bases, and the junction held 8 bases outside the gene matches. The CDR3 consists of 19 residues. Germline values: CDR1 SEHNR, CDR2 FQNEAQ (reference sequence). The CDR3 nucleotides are TGTGCCAGCAGCTTAATCGGGACTAGCGGGAGGGCGCGGACCGGGGAGCTGTTTTTT. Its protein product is CASSLIGTSGRARTGELFF.

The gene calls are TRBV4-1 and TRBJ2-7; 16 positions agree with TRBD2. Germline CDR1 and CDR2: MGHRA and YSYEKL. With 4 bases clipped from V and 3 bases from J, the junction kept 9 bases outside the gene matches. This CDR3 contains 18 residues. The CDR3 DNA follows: TGCGCCAGCAGCCTACTACCGGGACTAGCGGGGGGGCTCTACGAGCAGTACTTC. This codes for CASSLLPGLAGGLYEQYF.

CDR3: CAWSLQGDSPLHF. CDR3 nucleotide sequence: TGTGCCTGGAGCCTCCAGGGGGATTCACCCCTCCACTTT. This chain connects TRBV30 to TRBJ1-6; the match to TRBD1 covers 7 bases. This CDR3 is built from 13 residues. In germline, CDR1 is GTSNPN, CDR2 SVGIG (reference sequence). V shed 3 bases, J shed 8 bases, and the junction held 4 bases outside the gene matches. Based on the CDR3 plus reference TRBV30 and TRBJ1-6, the full variable domain is SQTIHQWPATLVQPVGSPLSLECTVEGTSNPNLYWYRQAAGRGLQLLFYSVGIGQISSEVPQNLSASRPQDRQFILSSKKLLLSDSGFYLCAWSLQGDSPLHFGNGTRLTVT.

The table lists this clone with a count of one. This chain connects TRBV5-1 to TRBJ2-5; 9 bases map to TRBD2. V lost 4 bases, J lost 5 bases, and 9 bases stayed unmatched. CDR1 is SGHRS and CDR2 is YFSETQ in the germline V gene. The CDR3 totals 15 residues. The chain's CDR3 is CASSGLATQGETQYF. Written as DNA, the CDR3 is TGCGCCAGCAGCGGACTAGCGACCCAGGGGGAGACCCAGTACTTC.

As DNA, the CDR3 is TGTGCCAGCAGTATTTTAGCTGGCATTCAGTACTTC. Its protein is CASSILAGIQYF. This sequence joins TRBV28 and TRBJ2-4; D is unclear. The CDR3 spans 12 residues. The germline CDR1 and CDR2 sequences are MDHEN and SYDVKM. Trimming shortened V by 5 bases and J by 9 bases, and 11 bases separated the two germline ends.

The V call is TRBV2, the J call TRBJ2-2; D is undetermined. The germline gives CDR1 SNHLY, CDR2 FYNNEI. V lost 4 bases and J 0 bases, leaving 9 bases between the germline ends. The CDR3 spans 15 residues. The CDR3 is CASSVQRTNTGELFF. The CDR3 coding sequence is TGTGCCAGCAGTGTGCAGCGAACGAACACCGGGGAGCTGTTTTTT.

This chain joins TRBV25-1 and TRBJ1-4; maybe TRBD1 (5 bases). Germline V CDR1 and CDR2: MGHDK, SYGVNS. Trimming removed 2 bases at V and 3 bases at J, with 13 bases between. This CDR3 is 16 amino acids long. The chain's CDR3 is CASSEAGKGSNEKLFF. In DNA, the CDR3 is TGTGCCAGCAGTGAAGCAGGGAAAGGGTCTAATGAAAAACTGTTTTTT.

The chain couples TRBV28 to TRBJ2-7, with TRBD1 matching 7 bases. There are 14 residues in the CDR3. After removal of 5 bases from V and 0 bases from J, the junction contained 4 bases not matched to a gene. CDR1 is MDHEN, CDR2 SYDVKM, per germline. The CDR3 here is CASSGTVPSYEQYF. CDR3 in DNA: TGTGCCAGCAGTGGGACAGTGCCCTCCTACGAGCAGTACTTC.

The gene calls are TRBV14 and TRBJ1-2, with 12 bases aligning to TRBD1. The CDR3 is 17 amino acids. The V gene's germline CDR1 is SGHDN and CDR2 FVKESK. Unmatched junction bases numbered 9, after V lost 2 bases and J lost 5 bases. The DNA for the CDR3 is TGTGCCAGCAGCCAACGAACGGGACAGGGGGCACAATATGGCTACACCTTC. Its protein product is CASSQRTGQGAQYGYTF.

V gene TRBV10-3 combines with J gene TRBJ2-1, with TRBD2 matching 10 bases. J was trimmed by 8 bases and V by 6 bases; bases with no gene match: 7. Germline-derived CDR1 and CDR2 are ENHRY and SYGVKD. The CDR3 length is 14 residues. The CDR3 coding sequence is TGTGCCATCAGAGCGGGAGGGCCAGAGGATGAGCAGTTCTTC. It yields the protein CAIRAGGPEDEQFF.

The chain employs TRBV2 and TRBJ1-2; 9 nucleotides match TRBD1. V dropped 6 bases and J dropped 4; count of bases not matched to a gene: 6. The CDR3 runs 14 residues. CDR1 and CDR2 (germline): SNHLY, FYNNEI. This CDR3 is CASSGTGLFYGYTF. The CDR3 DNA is TGTGCCAGCAGCGGGACAGGGCTTTTCTATGGCTACACCTTC.

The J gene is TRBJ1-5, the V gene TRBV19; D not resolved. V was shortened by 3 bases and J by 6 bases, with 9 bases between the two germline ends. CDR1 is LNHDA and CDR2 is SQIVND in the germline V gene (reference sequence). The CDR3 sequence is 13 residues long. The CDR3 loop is CASSIGSRQPQHF. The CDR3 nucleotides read TGTGCCAGTAGTATCGGCAGCCGTCAGCCCCAGCATTTT.

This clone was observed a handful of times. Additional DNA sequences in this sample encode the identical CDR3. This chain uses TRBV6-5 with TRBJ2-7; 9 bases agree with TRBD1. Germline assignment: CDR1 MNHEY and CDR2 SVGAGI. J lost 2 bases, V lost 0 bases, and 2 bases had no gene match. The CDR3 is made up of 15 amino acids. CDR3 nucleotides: TGTGCCAGCAGTTACTCTAGGACAGGGGCCTACGAGCAGTACTTC. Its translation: CASSYSRTGAYEQYF.

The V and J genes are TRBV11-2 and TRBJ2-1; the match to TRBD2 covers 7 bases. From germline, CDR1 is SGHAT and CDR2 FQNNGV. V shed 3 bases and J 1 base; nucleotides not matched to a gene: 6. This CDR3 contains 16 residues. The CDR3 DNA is TGTGCCAGCAGCTTTCAGCGGGGCCTTTCCTACAATGAGCAGTTCTTC. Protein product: CASSFQRGLSYNEQFF. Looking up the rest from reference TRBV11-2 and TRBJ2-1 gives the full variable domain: EAGVAQSPRYKIIEKRQSVAFWCNPISGHATLYWYQQILGQGPKLLIQFQNNGVVDDSQLPKDRFSAERLKGVDSTLKIQPAKLEDSAVYLCASSFQRGLSYNEQFFGPGTRLTVL.

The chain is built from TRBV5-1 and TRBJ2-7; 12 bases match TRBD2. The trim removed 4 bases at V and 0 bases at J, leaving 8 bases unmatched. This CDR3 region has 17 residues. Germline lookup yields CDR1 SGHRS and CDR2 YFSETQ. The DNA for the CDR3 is TGCGCCAGCAGCGGCCAGACTAGCGGGGGAAGCTCCTACGAGCAGTACTTC. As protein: CASSGQTSGGSSYEQYF.

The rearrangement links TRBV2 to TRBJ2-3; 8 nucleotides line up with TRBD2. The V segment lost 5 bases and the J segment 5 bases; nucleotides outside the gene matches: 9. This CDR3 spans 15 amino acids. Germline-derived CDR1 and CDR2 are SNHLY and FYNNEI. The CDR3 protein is CASSPSGSGRDTQYF. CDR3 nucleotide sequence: TGTGCCAGCAGTCCCAGCGGGAGTGGTAGAGATACGCAGTATTTT.

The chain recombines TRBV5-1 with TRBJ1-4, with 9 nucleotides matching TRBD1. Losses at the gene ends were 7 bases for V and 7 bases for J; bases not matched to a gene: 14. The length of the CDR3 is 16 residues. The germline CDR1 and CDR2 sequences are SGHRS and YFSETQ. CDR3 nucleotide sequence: TGCGCCAGCGCGGGGACAGGGCAAACCGCCGGTGAAAAACTGTTTTTT. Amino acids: CASAGTGQTAGEKLFF.

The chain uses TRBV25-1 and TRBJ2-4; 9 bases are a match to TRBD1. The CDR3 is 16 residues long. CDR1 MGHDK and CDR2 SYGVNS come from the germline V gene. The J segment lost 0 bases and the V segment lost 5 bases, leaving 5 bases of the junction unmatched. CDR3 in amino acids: CASSKGTGLAKNIQYF. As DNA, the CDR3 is TGTGCCAGCAGTAAAGGGACAGGGCTAGCCAAAAACATTCAGTACTTC. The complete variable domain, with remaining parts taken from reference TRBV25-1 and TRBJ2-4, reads EADIYQTPRYLVIGTGKKITLECSQTMGHDKMYWYQQDPGMELHLIHYSYGVNSTEKGDLSSESTVSRIRTEHFPLTLESARPSHTSQYLCASSKGTGLAKNIQYFGAGTRLSVL.

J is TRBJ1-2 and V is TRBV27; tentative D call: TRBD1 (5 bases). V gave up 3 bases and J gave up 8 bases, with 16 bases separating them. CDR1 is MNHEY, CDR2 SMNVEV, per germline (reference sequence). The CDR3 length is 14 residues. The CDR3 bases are TGTGCCAGCAGTTTCGCCGGGGCAATAAGGGGCTACACCTTC. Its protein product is CASSFAGAIRGYTF.

CDR3 in amino acids: CASSLGTGGASNTQYF. The CDR3 coding sequence is TGTGCCAGCAGCTTGGGGACCGGGGGGGCCTCAAATACGCAGTATTTT. The chain employs TRBV5-6 and TRBJ2-3, with 8 bases lining up with TRBD2. With V trimmed by 0 bases and J by 7 bases, 10 bases remained unmatched. The CDR3 loop spans 16 amino acids. The germline gives CDR1 SGHDT, CDR2 YYEEEE.

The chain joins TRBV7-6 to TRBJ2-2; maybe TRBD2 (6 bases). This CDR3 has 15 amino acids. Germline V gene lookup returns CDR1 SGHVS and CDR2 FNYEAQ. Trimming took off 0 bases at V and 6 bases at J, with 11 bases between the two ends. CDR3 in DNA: TGTGCCAGCAGCTTAGCCGGGAGTAAGTCCGGGGAGCTGTTTTTT. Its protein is CASSLAGSKSGELFF.

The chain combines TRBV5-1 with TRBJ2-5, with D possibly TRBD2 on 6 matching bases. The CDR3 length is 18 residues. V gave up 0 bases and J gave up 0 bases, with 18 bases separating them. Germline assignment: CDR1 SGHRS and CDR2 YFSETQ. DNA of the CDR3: TGCGCCAGCAGCTTGGCGGTGGCATTACTAGCCAACCAAGAGACCCAGTACTTC. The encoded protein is CASSLAVALLANQETQYF.

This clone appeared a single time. This CDR3 reads CASSLAKGGWTTKSLYGYTF. In nucleotides, the CDR3 is TGTGCCAGCAGCTTAGCGAAGGGGGGCTGGACTACCAAGTCCCTCTATGGCTACACCTTC. The rearrangement links TRBV7-2 to TRBJ1-2; the D gene is possibly TRBD1 (6 bases). V shed 0 bases and J shed 4 bases, with 27 bases lying between them. The CDR3 runs to 20 residues. CDR1 is SGHTA and CDR2 is FQGNSA in the germline V gene.

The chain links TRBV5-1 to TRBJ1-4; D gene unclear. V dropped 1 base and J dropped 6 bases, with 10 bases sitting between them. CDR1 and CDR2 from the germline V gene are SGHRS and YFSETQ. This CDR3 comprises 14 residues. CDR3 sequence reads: CASSLFGSDEKLFF. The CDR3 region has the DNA TGCGCCAGCAGCTTGTTTGGGTCAGATGAAAAACTGTTTTTT.

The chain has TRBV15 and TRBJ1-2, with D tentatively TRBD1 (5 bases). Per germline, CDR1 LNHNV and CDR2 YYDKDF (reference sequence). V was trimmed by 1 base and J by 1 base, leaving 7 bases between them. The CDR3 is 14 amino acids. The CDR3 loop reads CATSRGRGNYGYTF. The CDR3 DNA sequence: TGTGCCACCAGCAGAGGTAGGGGTAACTATGGCTACACCTTC.

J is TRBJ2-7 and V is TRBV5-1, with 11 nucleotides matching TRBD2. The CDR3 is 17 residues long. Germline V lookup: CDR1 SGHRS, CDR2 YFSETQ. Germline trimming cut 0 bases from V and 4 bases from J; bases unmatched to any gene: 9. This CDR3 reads CASSLEPLAGVGYEQYF. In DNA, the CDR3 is TGCGCCAGCAGCTTGGAGCCACTAGCGGGAGTCGGGTACGAGCAGTACTTC.

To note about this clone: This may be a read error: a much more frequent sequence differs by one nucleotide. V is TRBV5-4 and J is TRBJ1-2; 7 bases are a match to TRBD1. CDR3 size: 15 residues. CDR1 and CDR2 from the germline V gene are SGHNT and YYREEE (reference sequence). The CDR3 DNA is TGTGCCAGCAGCTTCCCCGGGACAGTGGAATATGGCTGCACCTTC. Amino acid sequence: CASSFPGTVEYGCTF.

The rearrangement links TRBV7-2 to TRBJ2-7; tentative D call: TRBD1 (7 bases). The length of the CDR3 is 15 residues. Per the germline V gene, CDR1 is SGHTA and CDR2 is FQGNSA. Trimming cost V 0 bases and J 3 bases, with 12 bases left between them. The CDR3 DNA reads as TGTGCCAGCAGCTTAGCGGGGCAGGGGGGCTACGAGCAGTACTTC. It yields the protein CASSLAGQGGYEQYF.